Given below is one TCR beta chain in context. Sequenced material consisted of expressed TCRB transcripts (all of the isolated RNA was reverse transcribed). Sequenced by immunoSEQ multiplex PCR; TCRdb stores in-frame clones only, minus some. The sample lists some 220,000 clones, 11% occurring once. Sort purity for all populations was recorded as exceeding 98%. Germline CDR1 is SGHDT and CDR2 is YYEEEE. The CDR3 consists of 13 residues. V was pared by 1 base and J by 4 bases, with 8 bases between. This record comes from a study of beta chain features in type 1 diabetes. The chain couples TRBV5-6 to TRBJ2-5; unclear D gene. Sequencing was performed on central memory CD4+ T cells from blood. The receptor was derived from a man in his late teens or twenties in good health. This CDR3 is CASSLFGGETQYF. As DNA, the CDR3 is TGTGCCAGCAGCTTGTTTGGCGGAGAGACCCAGTACTTC. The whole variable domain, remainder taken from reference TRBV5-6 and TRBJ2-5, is DAGVTQSPTHLIKTRGQQVTLRCSPKSGHDTVSWYQQALGQGPQFIFQYYEEEERQRGNFPDRFSGHQFPNYSSELNVNALLLGDSALYLCASSLFGGETQYFGPGTRLLVL.